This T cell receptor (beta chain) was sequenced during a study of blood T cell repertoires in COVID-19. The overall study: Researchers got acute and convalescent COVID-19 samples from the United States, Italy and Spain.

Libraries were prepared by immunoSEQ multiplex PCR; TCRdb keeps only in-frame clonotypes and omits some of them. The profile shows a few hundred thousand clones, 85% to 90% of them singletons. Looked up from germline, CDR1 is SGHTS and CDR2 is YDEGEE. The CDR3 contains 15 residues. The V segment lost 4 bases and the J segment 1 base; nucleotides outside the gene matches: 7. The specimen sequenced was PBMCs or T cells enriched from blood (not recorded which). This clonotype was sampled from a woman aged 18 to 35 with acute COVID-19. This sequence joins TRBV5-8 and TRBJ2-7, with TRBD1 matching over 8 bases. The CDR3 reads CASSLAGTGSYEQYF. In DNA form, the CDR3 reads TGTGCCAGCAGCCTAGCCGGGACAGGTTCCTACGAGCAGTACTTC.